The 26 T cell receptor beta chains listed next were all sequenced from one sample in a study of T cells in Graves' hyperthyroidism and ophthalmopathy. RNA transcripts yielded amplified TCR beta CDR3 regions. The HTBI primer set drove a first-round RT-PCR of the TCR CDR3. TCRdb fed the multiplex PCR reads into MiXCR, producing one record per CDR3 protein. The sample yields 300,000 to 450,000 distinct CDR3 sequences, around 16% seen once. Sequenced sample: blood. The receptors were gathered from a woman under 30 with Graves' hyperthyroidism that later progressed to Graves' ophthalmopathy.

Ten or more counts support this clonotype. This chain connects TRBV3-1 to TRBJ1-2, with D uncertain. CDR1 and CDR2 (germline): LGHDT, YNNKEL (reference sequence). CDR3 length equals 13 residues. V was trimmed by 1 base and J by 5 bases, leaving 8 bases between them. The CDR3 spells CASSQAGPYGYTF. The CDR3 nucleotides are TGTGCCAGCAGCCAAGCCGGACCTTATGGCTACACCTTC.

Regarding this clonotype: It may be a read error: a sequence one base away is much more abundant. The V gene is TRBV28, the J gene TRBJ2-7; 7 nucleotides match TRBD1. The germline CDR1 and CDR2 sequences are MDHEN and SYDVKM. CDR3 length equals 15 residues. V trimming: 10 bases; J trimming: 3 bases; junction bases outside the gene matches: 15. The DNA of the CDR3 is TGTGCCACTAACAAAGGGGCAGGGGGATTCTACGAGCAGTACTTC. Amino acid sequence: CATNKGAGGFYEQYF.

The chain employs TRBV19 and TRBJ1-1, with D perhaps matching TRBD1 (5 bases). The CDR3 covers 13 residues. The V end lost 4 bases, the J end lost 4 bases, and 10 bases lay between the germline ends. Germline CDR1 LNHDA, CDR2 SQIVND (reference sequence). The CDR3: CASSKHRTTEAFF. The CDR3 region has the DNA TGTGCCAGTAGTAAACACAGGACCACTGAAGCTTTCTTT.

This clonotype was observed at least ten times. The chain employs TRBV6-1 and TRBJ2-7; 9 bases line up with TRBD2. Trimming cost V 6 bases and J 1 base; bases outside gene matches: 7. CDR3 size: 15 residues. The germline V gene encodes CDR1 MNHNS and CDR2 SASEGT. CDR3 DNA sequence: TGTGCCAGCAGGAGGAGTCTAGCGGGGTCCTACGAGCAGTACTTC. Translating it yields CASRRSLAGSYEQYF.

This clonotype was found many times. CDR3 protein: CASSVAPVEGEQYF. The CDR3 DNA reads as TGTGCCAGCAGCGTAGCACCGGTGGAAGGCGAGCAGTACTTC. V and J are TRBV9 and TRBJ2-7, with D unclear. Trimming shortened V by 0 bases and J by 6 bases, and 13 bases separated the two germline ends. The CDR3 covers 14 residues. Germline CDR1 is SGDLS and CDR2 is YYNGEE.

In its sample, this clonotype was seen many times. The genes are TRBV2 and TRBJ1-1, with D perhaps TRBD1 (6 bases). The ends were cut back, 6 bases at V and 0 bases at J, with 11 bases in the middle. The CDR3 is 14 amino acids. Per the germline V gene, CDR1 is SNHLY and CDR2 is FYNNEI. DNA of the CDR3: TGTGCCAGCAGGGACAGTATCATGAACACTGAAGCTTTCTTT. It codes for CASRDSIMNTEAFF.

This clonotype was seen many times. V gene TRBV6-1 combines with J gene TRBJ2-5, with D perhaps TRBD2 (6 bases). CDR3 length: 13 residues. Trimming removed 6 bases at V and 5 bases at J, with 13 bases between. CDR1 is MNHNS and CDR2 is SASEGT in the germline V gene. The CDR3 bases are TGTGCCAGCAGCCTCTGGAGGGGTGAGACCCAGTACTTC. It encodes CASSLWRGETQYF.

The V gene is TRBV28, the J gene TRBJ2-1; 9 positions agree with TRBD2. V gave up 7 bases and J gave up 5 bases; unmatched junction bases: 9. The CDR3 loop spans 15 amino acids. Germline lookup yields CDR1 MDHEN and CDR2 SYDVKM. The CDR3 coding sequence is TGTGCCAGCAATCCCCCCGGACTAGCGAACAATGAGCAGTTCTTC. Protein product: CASNPPGLANNEQFF. The entire variable domain, with the rest obtained from reference TRBV28 and TRBJ2-1, is as follows: DVKVTQSSRYLVKRTGEKVFLECVQDMDHENMFWYRQDPGLGLRLIYFSYDVKMKEKGDIPEGYSVSREKKERFSLILESASTNQTSMYLCASNPPGLANNEQFFGPGTRLTVL.

This clonotype appeared many times. The gene calls are TRBV28 and TRBJ2-7, with 9 nucleotides matching TRBD1. Germline CDR1 is MDHEN and CDR2 is SYDVKM. CDR3 size: 13 residues. V lost 5 bases to trimming and J lost 6 bases; unmatched junction nucleotides: 5. CDR3 coding DNA: TGTGCCAGCAGTCCCCGGGACAGGGCCGAGCAGTACTTC. Its translation: CASSPRDRAEQYF.

The J gene is TRBJ2-7, the V gene TRBV6-1; D uncertain. The CDR3 loop spans 12 amino acids. V was clipped by 6 bases and J by 4 bases, with 10 bases between them. Germline V CDR1 and CDR2: MNHNS, SASEGT. The CDR3 is CASSQDRYEQYF. In nucleotides, the CDR3 is TGTGCCAGCAGCCAGGACCGATACGAGCAGTACTTC.

This clonotype showed up many times. The rearrangement links TRBV12-3 or TRBV12-4 to TRBJ1-2; D may be TRBD1 (5 bases). Trimming took 5 bases from V and 2 from J, leaving 12 bases between them. The CDR3 has 14 amino acids. The CDR3 DNA sequence: TGTGCCAGCAGTCCCGTACAGGAGAACTATGGCTACACCTTC. Translation: CASSPVQENYGYTF.

The chain recombines TRBV4-3 with TRBJ2-1, with 10 bases fitting TRBD2. The CDR3 contains 19 residues. Germline CDR1 and CDR2: LGHNA and YSLEER. Trimming took 2 bases from V and 5 from J; bases not matched to a gene: 15. CDR3 DNA: TGCGCCAGCAGCCAAACTCCTAGCGGGAGCTATTTGTTCCACAATGAGCAGTTCTTC. This codes for CASSQTPSGSYLFHNEQFF.

The V call is TRBV28, the J call TRBJ1-1, with 7 bases fitting TRBD1. CDR1 is MDHEN, CDR2 SYDVKM, per germline. V shed 6 bases and J 11 bases; nucleotides not matched to a gene: 6. This CDR3 comprises 11 residues. The CDR3 DNA reads TGTGCCAGCAGCTTTTACAGGGGCGCTTTCTTT. It codes for CASSFYRGAFF.

This clonotype was picked up a small number of times. This may arise from a read error, as a much more abundant clone is one base away. This chain links TRBV7-9 with TRBJ2-7; D is perhaps TRBD1 (6 bases). The CDR3 has 14 residues. V was clipped by 5 bases and J by 2 bases, with 13 bases between them. From germline, CDR1 is SEHNR and CDR2 FQNEAQ (reference sequence). The CDR3 protein is CASSPRGNPYEQYF. In nucleotides, the CDR3 is TGTGCCAGCAGCCCGAGGGGGAACCCCTACGAGCAGTACTTC.

A single count supports this clonotype. The rearrangement joins TRBV20-1 to TRBJ2-5; D gene uncertain. The J call may be wrong; the DNA end is better matched by TRBJ2-1. The germline gives CDR1 DFQATT, CDR2 SNEGSKA (reference sequence). The CDR3 is 9 amino acids. The CDR3 DNA is TGCAGCCACGACCTGGCCCAGTTCTTC. Translated, it gives CSHDLAQFF.

This clonotype occurred many times. The chain has TRBV20-1 and TRBJ2-3; 8 bases agree with TRBD2. This CDR3 has 19 residues. Germline V gives CDR1 DFQATT, CDR2 SNEGSKA (reference sequence). Trimming cost V 2 bases and J 1 base; bases outside gene matches: 17. In DNA form, the CDR3 reads TGCAGTGCTAGACCACCCTTCATCCCAAGCGGGAGCGGCACAGATACGCAGTATTTT. It encodes CSARPPFIPSGSGTDTQYF.

At least ten counts were recorded for this clonotype. This chain uses TRBV20-1 with TRBJ1-5, with D tentatively TRBD1 (5 bases). This CDR3 contains 15 residues. Germline CDR1 is DFQATT and CDR2 is SNEGSKA (reference sequence). Trimming shortened V by 3 bases and J by 2 bases, and 14 bases separated the two germline ends. The DNA of the CDR3 is TGCAGTGCTAGCTACGGGACTGCTGGCAATCAGCCCCAGCATTTT. This encodes CSASYGTAGNQPQHF.

The rearrangement links TRBV5-4 to TRBJ2-1, with 10 nucleotides matching TRBD2. The CDR3 runs 15 residues. Looked up from germline, CDR1 is SGHNT and CDR2 is YYREEE (reference sequence). Unmatched junction bases numbered 6, after V lost 2 bases and J lost 7 bases. The CDR3, as DNA: TGTGCCAGCAGCTTCGGACTAGCGGAGCGAAATGAGCAGTTCTTC. This translates into CASSFGLAERNEQFF.

The sample holds many counts of this clonotype. The chain links TRBV20-1 to TRBJ2-5; D gene uncertain. Germline CDR1 DFQATT, CDR2 SNEGSKA (reference sequence). This CDR3 contains 11 residues. V lost 7 bases to trimming and J lost 2 bases, with 8 bases between them. In DNA, the CDR3 is TGCAGTGGTTTACTTCAAGAGACCCAGTACTTC. This encodes CSGLLQETQYF.

This clonotype was recorded at least ten times. The chain couples TRBV30 to TRBJ2-1; D uncertain. The CDR3 runs 14 residues. Germline-derived CDR1 and CDR2 are GTSNPN and SVGIG (reference sequence). V was cut by 0 bases and J by 8 bases, with 14 bases left in between. CDR3 in DNA: TGTGCCTGGAGTGTACGTTTTGTTCAATATGAGCAGTTCTTC. Translation gives CAWSVRFVQYEQFF.

This clonotype was counted between two and nine times. This chain links TRBV5-1 with TRBJ2-2, with TRBD1 matching over 8 bases. The CDR3 spans 13 residues. Per the germline V gene, CDR1 is SGHRS and CDR2 is YFSETQ. After removal of 6 bases from V and 4 bases from J, the junction contained 2 bases not matched to a gene. CDR3 in amino acids: CASNDRGTGELFF. CDR3 nucleotides: TGCGCCAGCAACGACAGGGGCACCGGGGAGCTGTTTTTT.

This chain uses TRBV4-3 with TRBJ1-2, with TRBD1 identical over 8 bases. The germline V gene has CDR1 LGHNA and CDR2 YSLEER. The CDR3 runs 16 residues. V was clipped by 0 bases and J by 5 bases; unmatched bases: 8. CDR3 sequence: CASSQDPQGAKYGYTF. In nucleotides, the CDR3 is TGCGCCAGCAGCCAAGATCCCCAGGGGGCGAAATATGGCTACACCTTC.

This rearrangement joins TRBV27 to TRBJ2-2, with 10 bases fitting TRBD2. After removal of 8 bases from V and 3 bases from J, the junction contained 6 bases not matched to a gene. Germline CDR1 and CDR2: MNHEY and SMNVEV (reference sequence). This CDR3 has 15 residues. This chain's CDR3 is CASAKLAGDTGELFF. The CDR3 region has the DNA TGTGCCAGCGCCAAGCTAGCGGGAGACACCGGGGAGCTGTTTTTT.

This clonotype was detected many times. The chain is built from TRBV28 and TRBJ1-1; 10 nucleotides line up with TRBD1. This CDR3 has 12 residues. With V trimmed by 6 bases and J by 8 bases, 3 bases remained unmatched. CDR1 is MDHEN and CDR2 is SYDVKM in the germline V gene. In DNA, the CDR3 is TGTGCCAGCAGGGGACAGGGGAGAGAAGCTTTCTTT. It specifies CASRGQGREAFF.

This clonotype was picked up many times. The gene calls are TRBV15 and TRBJ2-1; 12 bases fit TRBD1. V shed 4 bases and J 7 bases; nucleotides not matched to a gene: 5. The CDR3 runs 15 residues. Germline-derived CDR1 and CDR2 are LNHNV and YYDKDF (reference sequence). The CDR3 here is CATSTEGQGANEQFF. The CDR3 nucleotides read TGTGCCACCAGCACGGAGGGACAGGGGGCTAATGAGCAGTTCTTC.

The gene calls are TRBV13 and TRBJ2-4, with TRBD2 as a possible D gene (7 bases). The germline V and J ends were trimmed by 5 bases and 0 bases, with 14 bases remaining between them. Germline V gene sequence: CDR1 PRHDT, CDR2 FYEKMQ (reference sequence). CDR3 length: 16 residues. The CDR3 DNA is TGTGCCAGCAGCGGGGGGGGGCTGCTAGCCAAAAACATTCAGTACTTC. Translating it yields CASSGGGLLAKNIQYF.